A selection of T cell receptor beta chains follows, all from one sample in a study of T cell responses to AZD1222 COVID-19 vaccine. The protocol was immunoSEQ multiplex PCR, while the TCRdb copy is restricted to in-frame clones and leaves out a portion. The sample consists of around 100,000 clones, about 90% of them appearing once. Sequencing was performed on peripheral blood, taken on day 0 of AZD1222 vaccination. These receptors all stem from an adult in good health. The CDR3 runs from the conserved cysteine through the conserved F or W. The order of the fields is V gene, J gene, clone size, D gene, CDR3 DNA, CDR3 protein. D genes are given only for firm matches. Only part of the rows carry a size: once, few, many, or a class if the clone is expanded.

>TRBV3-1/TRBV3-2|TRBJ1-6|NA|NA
TGTGCCAGCAGCCAAAATAATTCACCCCTCCACTTT
CASSQNNSPLHF
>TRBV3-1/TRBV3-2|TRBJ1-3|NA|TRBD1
TGTGCCAGCAGCCGACAGACAGGGGGTATCGCTGGAAACACCATATATTTT
CASSRQTGGIAGNTIYF
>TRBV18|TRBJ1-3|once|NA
TGTGCCAGCTCACAGGACAGTGTCTCTGGAAACACCATATATTTT
CASSQDSVSGNTIYF
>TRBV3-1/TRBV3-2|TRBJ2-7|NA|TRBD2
TGTGCCAGCAGCCAAGCACGTCGACGGGGGGGCGAGCAGTACTTC
CASSQARRRGGEQYF
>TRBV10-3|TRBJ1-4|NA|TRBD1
TGTGCCATCAGCCCGACAGGGCCTAATGAAAAACTGTTTTTT
CAISPTGPNEKLFF
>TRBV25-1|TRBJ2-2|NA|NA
TGTGCCAGCAAAGTGGACATACTAAACACCGGGGAGCTGTTTTTT
CASKVDILNTGELFF
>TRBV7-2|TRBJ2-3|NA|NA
TGTGCCAGCAGGTCTTACGCGGGGGCGGATACGCAGTATTTT
CASRSYAGADTQYF
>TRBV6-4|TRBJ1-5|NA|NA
TGTGCCAGCAGTATAGACGGGGGGCTCGGTCAGCCCCAGCATTTT
CASSIDGGLGQPQHF
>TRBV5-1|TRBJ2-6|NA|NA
TGCGCCAGCAGCGATATCGGGACCCGGAGTTGGCCTGGGGCCAACGTCCTGACTTTC
CASSDIGTRSWPGANVLTF
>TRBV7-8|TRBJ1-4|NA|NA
TGTGCCAGCAGCTTAGCTCCATTTGCAAGTGAAAAACTGTTTTTT
CASSLAPFASEKLFF
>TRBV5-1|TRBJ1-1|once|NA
TGCGCCAGCAGCTCGCAGGGGAGGACTCCCCTTGAAGCTTTCTTT
CASSSQGRTPLEAFF
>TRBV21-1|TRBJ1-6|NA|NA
TGTGCCAGCAGCAAACGCTCGGACAGGCGGCACAGCAGGAATTCACCCCTCCACTTT
CASSKRSDRRHSRNSPLHF
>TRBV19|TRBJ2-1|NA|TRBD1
TGTGCCAGTAGTATAGTCAGGACAGGTTACAATGAGCAGTTCTTC
CASSIVRTGYNEQFF
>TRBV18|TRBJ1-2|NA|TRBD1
TGTGCCAGCTCACCGATTGAGACAGGGGGCTCTTGGGGCTACACCTTC
CASSPIETGGSWGYTF
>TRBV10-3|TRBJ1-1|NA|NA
TGTGCCACCAGAATGGAGGAGTTTGAAGCTTTCTTT
CATRMEEFEAFF
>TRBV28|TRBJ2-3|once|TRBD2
TGTGCCAGCTGCGGGAGGGGAACAGATACGCAGTATTTT
CASCGRGTDTQYF
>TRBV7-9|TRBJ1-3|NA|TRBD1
TGTGCCAGCAGCGCGACAGGGGACTCTGGAAACACCATATATTTT
CASSATGDSGNTIYF
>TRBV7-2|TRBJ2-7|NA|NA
TGTGCCAGCAGCTCCCAAAGCGGACCAACCTACGAGCAGTACTTC
CASSSQSGPTYEQYF
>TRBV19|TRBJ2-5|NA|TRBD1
TGTGCCAGTAGTACCGGGACAGGTGCCCAAGAGACCCAGTACTTC
CASSTGTGAQETQYF
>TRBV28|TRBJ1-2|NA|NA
TGTGCCAGCAGTTTAGAATTGGGCAGAGCTAACTATGGCTACACCTTC
CASSLELGRANYGYTF
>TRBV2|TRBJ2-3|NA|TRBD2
TGTGCCAGCAACGGACTAGCGGGATATCAAGATACGCAGTATTTT
CASNGLAGYQDTQYF
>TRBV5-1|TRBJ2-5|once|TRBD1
TGCGCCAGCGGAAGACAGGGGGCGTTGAAGGAGACCCAGTACTTC
CASGRQGALKETQYF
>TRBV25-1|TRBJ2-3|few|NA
TGTGCCAGCAGTGGCCCTTCCGGGACAAGGATAACAGATACGCAGTATTTT
CASSGPSGTRITDTQYF
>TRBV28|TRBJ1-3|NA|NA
TGTGCCAGCAGCTCCGCCGGGGGGAGAACTGGAAACACCATATATTTT
CASSSAGGRTGNTIYF
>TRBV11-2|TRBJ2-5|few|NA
TGTGCCAGCAGCTTACCCATACAAGAGACCCAGTACTTC
CASSLPIQETQYF
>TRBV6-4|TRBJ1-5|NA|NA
TGTGCCAGCAGTGGGGATGAGGGTCAGCCCCAGCATTTT
CASSGDEGQPQHF
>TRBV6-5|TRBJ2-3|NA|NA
TGTGCCAGCACGTCCGGGGCGAGCACAGATACGCAGTATTTT
CASTSGASTDTQYF
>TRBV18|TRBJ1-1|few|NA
TGTGCCAGCTCACCAGGGGAATCGGAAGCTTTCTTT
CASSPGESEAFF
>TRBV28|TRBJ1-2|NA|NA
TGTGCCAGCAGTCCTCCGACACGCTATGGCTACACCTTC
CASSPPTRYGYTF
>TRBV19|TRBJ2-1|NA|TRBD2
TGTGCCAGTAGTATCGGGACTAGCGGGAGGGCCCGGGAGCAGTTCTTC
CASSIGTSGRAREQFF
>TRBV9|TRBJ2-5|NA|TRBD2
TGTGCCAGCAGCGTAGAACAGGGACTAGCGGGAGTAAGAGAGACCCAGTACTTC
CASSVEQGLAGVRETQYF
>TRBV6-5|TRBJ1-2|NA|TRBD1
TGTGCCAGCAGTTACTCTAATACAGGGGCCTACACCTTC
CASSYSNTGAYTF
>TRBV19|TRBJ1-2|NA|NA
TGTGCCAGTAGCAAGGGGCGAACAAACTATGGCTACACCTTC
CASSKGRTNYGYTF
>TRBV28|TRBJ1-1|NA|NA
TGTGCCAGCAGTTTATGGACTACAGGGAAGGGGTCTGAAGCTTTCTTT
CASSLWTTGKGSEAFF
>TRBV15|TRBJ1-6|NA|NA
TGTGCCACCAGCAGAGATCCCGGGGGTTCACCCCTCCACTTT
CATSRDPGGSPLHF
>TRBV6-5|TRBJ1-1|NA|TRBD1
TGTGCCAGCAGTCGGGACAGCATATCGAACACTGAAGCTTTCTTT
CASSRDSISNTEAFF
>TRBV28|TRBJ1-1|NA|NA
TGTGCCAGCAGTTTTTTGGCAACGGAGGTGAACACTGAAGCTTTCTTT
CASSFLATEVNTEAFF
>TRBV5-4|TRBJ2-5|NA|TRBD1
TGTGCCAGCAGCTTGTATCGGACAGGGAGGGAGACCCAGTACTTC
CASSLYRTGRETQYF
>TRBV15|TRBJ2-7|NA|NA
TGTGCCACCAGCAGAGTGAGTGGGCAGCGGAGCTCCTACGAGCAGTACTTC
CATSRVSGQRSSYEQYF
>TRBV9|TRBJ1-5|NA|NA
TGTGCCAGCAGCGCACTGGGGACTAATCAGCCCCAGCATTTT
CASSALGTNQPQHF
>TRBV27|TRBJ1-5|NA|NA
TGTGCCAGCAGTTGGGGACAATCCCAGCCCCAGCATTTT
CASSWGQSQPQHF
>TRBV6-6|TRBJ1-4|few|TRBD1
TGTGCCACCTCGCGGACAGGGGATTGGGAAAAACTGTTTTTT
CATSRTGDWEKLFF
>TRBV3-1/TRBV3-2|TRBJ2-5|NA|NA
TGTGCCAGCAGCCAAGGGTGGGGAGTGGTACGGACGGAGCCCCAGTACTTC
CASSQGWGVVRTEPQYF
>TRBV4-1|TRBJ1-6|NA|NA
TGCGCCAGCAGCCAAGGGACCGATAATTCACCCCTCCACTTT
CASSQGTDNSPLHF